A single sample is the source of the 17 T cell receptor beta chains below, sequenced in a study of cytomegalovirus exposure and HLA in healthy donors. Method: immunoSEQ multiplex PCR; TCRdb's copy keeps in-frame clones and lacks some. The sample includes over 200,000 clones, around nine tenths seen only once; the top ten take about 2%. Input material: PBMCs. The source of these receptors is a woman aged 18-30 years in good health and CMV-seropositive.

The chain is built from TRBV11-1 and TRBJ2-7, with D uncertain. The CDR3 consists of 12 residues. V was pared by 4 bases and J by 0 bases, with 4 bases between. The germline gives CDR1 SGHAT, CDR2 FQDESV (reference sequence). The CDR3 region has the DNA TGTGCCAGCAGCTATTACTCCTACGAGCAGTACTTC. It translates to CASSYYSYEQYF.

In nucleotides, the CDR3 is TGTGCCAGCAGACGGTTAGGGGGAGACAAAGCAGATACGCAGTATTTT. Amino acid sequence: CASRRLGGDKADTQYF. The chain joins TRBV7-3 to TRBJ2-3; tentative D call: TRBD1 (6 bases). V was cut by 6 bases and J by 4 bases, with 20 bases left in between. CDR3 size: 16 residues. Germline-derived CDR1 and CDR2 are SGHTA and FQGTGA.

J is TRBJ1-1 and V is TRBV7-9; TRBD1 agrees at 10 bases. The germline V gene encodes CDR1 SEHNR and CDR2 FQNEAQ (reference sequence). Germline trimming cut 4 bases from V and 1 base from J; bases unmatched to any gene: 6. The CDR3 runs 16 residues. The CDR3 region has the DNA TGTGCCAGCAGCTCTACGTGGGACAGGGGGAACACTGAAGCTTTCTTT. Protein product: CASSSTWDRGNTEAFF.

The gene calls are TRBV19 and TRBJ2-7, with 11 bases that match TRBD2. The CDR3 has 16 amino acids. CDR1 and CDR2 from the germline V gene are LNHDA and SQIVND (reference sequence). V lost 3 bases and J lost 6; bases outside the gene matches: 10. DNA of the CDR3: TGTGCCAGTAGTATCAGACTAGCGGGAAAACCTCCCGAGCAGTACTTC. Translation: CASSIRLAGKPPEQYF.

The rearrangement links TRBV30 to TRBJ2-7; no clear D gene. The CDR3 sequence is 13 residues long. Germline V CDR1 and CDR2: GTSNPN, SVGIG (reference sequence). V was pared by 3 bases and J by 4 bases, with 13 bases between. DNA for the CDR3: TGTGCCTGGAGCATAGGAACAGCTTACGAGCAGTACTTC. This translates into CAWSIGTAYEQYF.

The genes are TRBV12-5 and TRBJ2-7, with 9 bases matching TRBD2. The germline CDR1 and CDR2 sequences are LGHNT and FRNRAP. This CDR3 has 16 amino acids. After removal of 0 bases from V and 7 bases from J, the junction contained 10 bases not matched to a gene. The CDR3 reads CASGLVQGGRAHEQYF. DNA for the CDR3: TGTGCTAGTGGTTTGGTACAGGGCGGGAGGGCACATGAGCAGTACTTC.

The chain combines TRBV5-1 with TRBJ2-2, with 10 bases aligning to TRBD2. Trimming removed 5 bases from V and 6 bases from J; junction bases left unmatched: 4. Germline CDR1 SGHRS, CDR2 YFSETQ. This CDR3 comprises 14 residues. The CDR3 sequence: CASSRLAGAGELFF. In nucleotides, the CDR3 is TGCGCCAGCAGTAGGCTAGCGGGAGCCGGGGAGCTGTTTTTT.

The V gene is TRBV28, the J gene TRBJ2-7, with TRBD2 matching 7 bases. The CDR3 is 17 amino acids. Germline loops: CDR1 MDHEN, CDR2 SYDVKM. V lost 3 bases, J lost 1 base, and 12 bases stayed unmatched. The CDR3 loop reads CASSLGGGRASSYEQYF. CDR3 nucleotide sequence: TGTGCCAGCAGTTTGGGGGGTGGGAGGGCCTCTTCCTACGAGCAGTACTTC. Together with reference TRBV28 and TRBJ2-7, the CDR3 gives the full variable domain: DVKVTQSSRYLVKRTGEKVFLECVQDMDHENMFWYRQDPGLGLRLIYFSYDVKMKEKGDIPEGYSVSREKKERFSLILESASTNQTSMYLCASSLGGGRASSYEQYFGPGTRLTVT.

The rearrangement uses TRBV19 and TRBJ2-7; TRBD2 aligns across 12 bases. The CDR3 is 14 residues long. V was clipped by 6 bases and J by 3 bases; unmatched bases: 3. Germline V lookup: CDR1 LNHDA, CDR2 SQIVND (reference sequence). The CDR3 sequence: CASRSTSGSYEQYF. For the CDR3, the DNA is TGTGCCAGTAGATCGACTAGCGGGAGCTACGAGCAGTACTTC.

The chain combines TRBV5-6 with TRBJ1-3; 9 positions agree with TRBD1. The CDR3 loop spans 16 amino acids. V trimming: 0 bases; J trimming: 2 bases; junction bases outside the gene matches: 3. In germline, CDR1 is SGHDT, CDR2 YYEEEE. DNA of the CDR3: TGTGCCAGCAGCTTGGGTAACAGGGGGCCTGGAAACACCATATATTTT. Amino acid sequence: CASSLGNRGPGNTIYF.

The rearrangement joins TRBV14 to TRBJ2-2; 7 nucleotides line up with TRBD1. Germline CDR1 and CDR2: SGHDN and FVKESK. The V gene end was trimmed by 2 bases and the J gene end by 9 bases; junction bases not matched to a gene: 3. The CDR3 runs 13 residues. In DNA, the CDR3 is TGTGCCAGCAGCCAATACAGGGGTCGGGAGCTGTTTTTT. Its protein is CASSQYRGRELFF.

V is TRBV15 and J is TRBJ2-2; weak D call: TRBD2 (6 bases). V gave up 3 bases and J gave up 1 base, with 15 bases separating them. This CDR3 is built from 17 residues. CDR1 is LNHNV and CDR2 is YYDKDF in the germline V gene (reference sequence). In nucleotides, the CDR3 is TGTGCCACCAGCAGTGGGCCAGGGCGGGGGAACACCGGGGAGCTGTTTTTT. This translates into CATSSGPGRGNTGELFF.

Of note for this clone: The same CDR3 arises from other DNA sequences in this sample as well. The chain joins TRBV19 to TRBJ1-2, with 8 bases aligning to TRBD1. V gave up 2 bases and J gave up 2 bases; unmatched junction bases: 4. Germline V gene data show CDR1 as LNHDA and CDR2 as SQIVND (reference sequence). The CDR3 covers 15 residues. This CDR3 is CASSISAGGNYGYTF. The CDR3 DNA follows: TGTGCCAGTAGTATAAGTGCAGGGGGCAACTATGGCTACACCTTC.

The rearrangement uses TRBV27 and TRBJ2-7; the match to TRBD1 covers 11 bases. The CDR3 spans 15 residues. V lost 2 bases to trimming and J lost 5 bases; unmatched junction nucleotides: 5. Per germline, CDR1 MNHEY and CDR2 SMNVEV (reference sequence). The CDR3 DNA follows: TGTGCCAGCAGTTTAAGGACAGGGGGCGTCGACGAGCAGTACTTC. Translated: CASSLRTGGVDEQYF.

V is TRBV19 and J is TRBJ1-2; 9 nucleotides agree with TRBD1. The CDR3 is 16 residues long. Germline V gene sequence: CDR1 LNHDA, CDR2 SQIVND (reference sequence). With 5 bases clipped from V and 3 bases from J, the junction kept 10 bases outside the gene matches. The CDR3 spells CASSPTGGPLDYGYTF. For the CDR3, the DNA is TGTGCCAGTAGTCCCACAGGGGGCCCCCTGGACTATGGCTACACCTTC.

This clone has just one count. CDR3 sequence (DNA): TGTGCCAGCTCACCCTCCTCGGGAGGGGTCGCGAATGAGCAGTTCTTC. This sequence encodes CASSPSSGGVANEQFF. J is TRBJ2-1 and V is TRBV18, with TRBD2 matching 8 bases. CDR1 is KGHSH and CDR2 is LQKENI in the germline V gene. The ends lost 3 bases at V and 7 bases at J; junction bases unmatched: 11. This CDR3 has 16 amino acids.

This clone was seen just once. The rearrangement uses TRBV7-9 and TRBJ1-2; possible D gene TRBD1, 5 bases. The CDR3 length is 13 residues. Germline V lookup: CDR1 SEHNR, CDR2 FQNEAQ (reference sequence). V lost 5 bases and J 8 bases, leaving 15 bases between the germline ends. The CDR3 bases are TGTGCCAGCAGCCCCCCCGGGGCGGGGGGCTACACCTTC. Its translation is CASSPPGAGGYTF.